The source of this T cell receptor beta chain is a study of T cell responses to AZD1222 COVID-19 vaccine. Study-wide points: Spike-specific TCR depth and breadth grew after two AZD1222 doses. A mostly white British donor set with more females was recruited, and clonal diversity was possibly underestimated. Distributed over spike, vaccine-associated CD4 TCRs predominated at 160-218 and 743-854. Baseline seropositivity occurred in only 5 or 6 AZD1222 recipients.

In this sample, this clone turned up once. Its matching antigen is unknown. Between the trimmed V and J ends, which lost 1 base and 3 bases, there was a span of 9 bases. Germline-derived CDR1 and CDR2 are LNHDA and SQIVND (reference sequence). This CDR3 region has 14 residues. Assay: immunoSEQ multiplex PCR; the TCRdb copy retains only in-frame clones and omits some. Of 140,000 to 150,000 clones in the sample, about 93% were seen once. V gene TRBV19 combines with J gene TRBJ1-1; TRBD1 might be the D (6 bases). The source material was peripheral blood, sampled on day 0 of AZD1222 vaccination. The clonotype originates from an adult in good health. CDR3 sequence reads: CASSIAYRDTEAFF. CDR3 in DNA: TGTGCCAGTAGTATAGCCTACAGGGACACTGAAGCTTTCTTT.